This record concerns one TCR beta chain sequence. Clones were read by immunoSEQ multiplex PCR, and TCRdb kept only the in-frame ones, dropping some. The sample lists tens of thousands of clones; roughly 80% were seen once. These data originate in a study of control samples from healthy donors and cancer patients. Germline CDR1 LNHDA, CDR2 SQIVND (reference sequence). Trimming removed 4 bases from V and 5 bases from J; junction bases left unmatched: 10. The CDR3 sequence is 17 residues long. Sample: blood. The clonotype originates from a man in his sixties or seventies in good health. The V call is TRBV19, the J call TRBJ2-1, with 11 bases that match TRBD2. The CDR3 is CASSTGLAGGLDNEQFF. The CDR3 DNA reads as TGTGCCAGTAGTACAGGGCTAGCGGGGGGATTGGACAATGAGCAGTTCTTC.